A selection of T cell receptor beta chains follows, all from one sample in a study of shared clonotypes between healthy human individuals. This table comes from immunoSEQ multiplex PCR, and its TCRdb copy is limited to in-frame clones, with some not included. The sample carries nearly 2 million clones, over 85% recorded once. The sequenced sample was naive CD8+ T cells sorted from blood. The receptors shown here come from a man aged 18 to 30 in good health. The CDR3 runs from the conserved cysteine through the conserved F or W. Fields, in order: clone size, CDR3 length, V gene, D gene, J gene, CDR3 protein, CDR3 DNA. The D gene is left open where the match is weak. Clone sizes are given selectively: once, few, many, or a class where the clone is expanded.

-	17	TRBV27	TRBD2	TRBJ2-1	CASKLTLAGGSYNEQFF	TGTGCCAGCAAACTTACACTAGCGGGGGGTAGTTACAATGAGCAGTTCTTC
-	16	TRBV4-2	-	TRBJ1-6	CASSQEEASYNSPLHF	TGTGCCAGCAGCCAAGAGGAGGCCTCCTATAATTCACCCCTCCACTTT
-	14	TRBV27	TRBD1	TRBJ2-7	CASSVDRVSYEQYF	TGTGCCAGCAGTGTAGACAGGGTCTCCTACGAGCAGTACTTC
-	18	TRBV4-1	TRBD2	TRBJ2-1	CASSQDLASGSPGNEQFF	TGCGCCAGCAGCCAAGATTTGGCTAGCGGGAGCCCGGGGAATGAGCAGTTCTTC
once	17	TRBV18	TRBD2	TRBJ2-7	CASSPEFGTSGVYEQYF	TGTGCCAGCTCACCAGAGTTCGGGACTAGCGGAGTCTACGAGCAGTACTTC
-	11	TRBV7-2	-	TRBJ2-6	CATRGANVLTF	TGTGCTACGCGGGGGGCCAACGTCCTGACTTTC
once	14	TRBV30	TRBD1	TRBJ2-7	CAWSPGTGYYEQYF	TGTGCCTGGAGTCCCGGGACAGGGTACTACGAGCAGTACTTC
-	17	TRBV4-3	-	TRBJ1-1	CASSLLIIGEVNTEAFF	TGCGCCAGCAGCCTCCTCATTATCGGGGAGGTGAACACTGAAGCTTTCTTT
-	15	TRBV11-2	-	TRBJ2-5	CASSLDLGRQETQYF	TGTGCCAGCAGCTTAGATTTGGGGCGACAAGAGACCCAGTACTTC
-	13	TRBV6-1	-	TRBJ2-7	CATSGDLGYEQYF	TGTGCCACGTCAGGAGACCTAGGCTACGAGCAGTACTTC
-	14	TRBV6-1	TRBD1	TRBJ1-2	CASSDRTGLYGYTF	TGTGCCAGCAGTGACCGGACAGGGCTTTACGGCTACACCTTC
-	12	TRBV7-2	-	TRBJ2-5	CASRGLQETQYF	TGTGCCAGCAGGGGACTGCAAGAGACCCAGTACTTC
-	14	TRBV28	-	TRBJ1-3	CASSYPLEGDTIYF	TGTGCCAGCAGTTACCCCCTAGAGGGTGACACCATATATTTT
-	17	TRBV5-1	TRBD2	TRBJ2-1	CASSSGLAGAEGNEQFF	TGCGCCAGCAGCTCGGGACTAGCGGGAGCAGAGGGCAATGAGCAGTTCTTC